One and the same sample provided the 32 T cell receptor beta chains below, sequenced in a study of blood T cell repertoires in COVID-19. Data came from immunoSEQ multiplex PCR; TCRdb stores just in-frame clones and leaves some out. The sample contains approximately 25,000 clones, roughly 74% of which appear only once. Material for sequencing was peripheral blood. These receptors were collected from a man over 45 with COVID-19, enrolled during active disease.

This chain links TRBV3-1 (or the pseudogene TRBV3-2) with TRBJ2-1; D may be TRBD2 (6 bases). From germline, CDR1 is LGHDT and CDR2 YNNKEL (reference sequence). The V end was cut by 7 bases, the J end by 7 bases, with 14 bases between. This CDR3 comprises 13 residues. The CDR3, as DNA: TGTGCCAGCAAAACAGGACTAACAAATGAGCAGTTCTTC. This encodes CASKTGLTNEQFF.

CDR3 sequence: CASSLGRQGNGLDTQYF. The CDR3 region has the DNA TGTGCCAGCAGCTTAGGGAGACAGGGGAATGGTTTGGATACGCAGTATTTT. This chain uses TRBV7-9 with TRBJ2-3, with TRBD1 matching 8 bases. With 1 base clipped from V and 6 bases from J, the junction kept 12 bases outside the gene matches. The length of the CDR3 is 17 residues. The germline V gene encodes CDR1 SEHNR and CDR2 FQNEAQ (reference sequence).

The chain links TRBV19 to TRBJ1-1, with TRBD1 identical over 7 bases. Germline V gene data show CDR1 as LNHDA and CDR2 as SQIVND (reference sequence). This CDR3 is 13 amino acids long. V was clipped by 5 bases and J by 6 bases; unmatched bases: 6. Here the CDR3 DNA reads TGTGCCAGTAGTCAAGGGACAGACGCTGAAGCTTTCTTT. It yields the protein CASSQGTDAEAFF.

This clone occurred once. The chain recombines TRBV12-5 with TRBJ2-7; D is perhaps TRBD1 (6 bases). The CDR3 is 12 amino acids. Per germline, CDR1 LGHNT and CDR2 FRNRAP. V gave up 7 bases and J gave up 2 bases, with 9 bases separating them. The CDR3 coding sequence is TGTGCTAGTGAGGGGGAGACCTACGAGCAGTACTTC. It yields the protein CASEGETYEQYF.

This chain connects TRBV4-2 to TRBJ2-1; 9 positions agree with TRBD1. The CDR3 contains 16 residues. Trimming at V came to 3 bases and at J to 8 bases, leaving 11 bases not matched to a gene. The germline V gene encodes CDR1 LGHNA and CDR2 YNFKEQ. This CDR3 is CASSHVPGQGEHEQFF. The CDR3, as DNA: TGTGCCAGCAGCCACGTCCCGGGACAGGGTGAGCATGAGCAGTTCTTC.

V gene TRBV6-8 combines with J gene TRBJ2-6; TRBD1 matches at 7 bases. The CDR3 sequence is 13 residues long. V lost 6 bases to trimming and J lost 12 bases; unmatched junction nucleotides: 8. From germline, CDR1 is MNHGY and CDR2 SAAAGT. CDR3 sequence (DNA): TGTGCCAGCAGCCCCAGACAGGGAACCGTCCTGACTTTC. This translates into CASSPRQGTVLTF.

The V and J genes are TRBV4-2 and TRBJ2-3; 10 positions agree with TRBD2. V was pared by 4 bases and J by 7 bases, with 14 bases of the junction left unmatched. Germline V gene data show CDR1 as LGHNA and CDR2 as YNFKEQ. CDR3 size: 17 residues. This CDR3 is CASSPSSGRGPGHTQYF. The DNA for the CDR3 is TGTGCCAGCAGCCCCTCTAGCGGGAGAGGCCCGGGTCATACGCAGTATTTT.

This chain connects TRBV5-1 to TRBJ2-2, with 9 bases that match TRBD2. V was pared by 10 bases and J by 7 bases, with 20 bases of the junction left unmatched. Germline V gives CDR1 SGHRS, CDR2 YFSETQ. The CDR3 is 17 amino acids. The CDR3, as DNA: TGCGCCCCCAGCCCGACTCGCGGGGGGGCCTCGGGCGGGGAGCTGTTTTTT. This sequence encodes CAPSPTRGGASGGELFF.

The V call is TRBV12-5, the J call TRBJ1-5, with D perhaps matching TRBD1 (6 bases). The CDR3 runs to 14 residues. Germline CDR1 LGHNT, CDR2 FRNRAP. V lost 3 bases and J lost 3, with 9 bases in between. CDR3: CASGLGGNNQPQHF. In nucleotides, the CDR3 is TGTGCTAGTGGTTTAGGGGGAAACAATCAGCCCCAGCATTTT.

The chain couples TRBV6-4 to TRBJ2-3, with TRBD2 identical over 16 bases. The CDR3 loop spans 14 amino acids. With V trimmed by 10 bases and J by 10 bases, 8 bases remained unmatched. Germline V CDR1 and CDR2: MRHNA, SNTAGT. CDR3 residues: CATDPGLAGGPQYF. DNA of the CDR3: TGTGCCACTGACCCGGGACTAGCGGGAGGGCCGCAGTATTTT.

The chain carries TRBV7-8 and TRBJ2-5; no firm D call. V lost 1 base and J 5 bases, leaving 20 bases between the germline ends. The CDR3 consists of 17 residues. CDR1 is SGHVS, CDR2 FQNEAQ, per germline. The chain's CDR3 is CASSLGRSFGARETQYF. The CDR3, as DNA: TGTGCCAGCAGCTTAGGACGTTCTTTTGGTGCGCGGGAGACCCAGTACTTC.

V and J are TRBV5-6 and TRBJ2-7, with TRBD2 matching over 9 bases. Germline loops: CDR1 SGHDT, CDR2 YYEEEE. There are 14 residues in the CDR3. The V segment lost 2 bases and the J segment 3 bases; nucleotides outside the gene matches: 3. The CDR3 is CASSLGTSSYEQYF. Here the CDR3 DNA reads TGTGCCAGCAGCTTAGGGACTAGCAGCTACGAGCAGTACTTC.

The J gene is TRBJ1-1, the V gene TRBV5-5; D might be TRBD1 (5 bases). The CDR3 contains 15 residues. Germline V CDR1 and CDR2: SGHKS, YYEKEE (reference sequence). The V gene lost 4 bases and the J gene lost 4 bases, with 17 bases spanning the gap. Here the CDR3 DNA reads TGTGCCAGCAGCCCCCAGGGCGCGGGGAGCACTGAAGCTTTCTTT. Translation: CASSPQGAGSTEAFF.

CDR3 bases: TGTGCCACAGCCGGGAGCAAACAAGAGACCCAGTACTTC. Encoded protein: CATAGSKQETQYF. V and J are TRBV2 and TRBJ2-5; D possibly corresponds to TRBD2 (6 bases). CDR1 and CDR2 from the germline V gene are SNHLY and FYNNEI. Trimming pared 10 bases from V and 2 bases from J, leaving 14 bases between. The CDR3 has 13 amino acids.

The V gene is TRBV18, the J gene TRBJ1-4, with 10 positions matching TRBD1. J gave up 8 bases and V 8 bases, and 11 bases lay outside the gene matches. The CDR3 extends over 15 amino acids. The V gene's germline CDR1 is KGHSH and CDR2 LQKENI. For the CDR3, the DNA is TGTGCCAGCGCCAACCCCGGGACAGGGGAAGAAAAACTGTTTTTT. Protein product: CASANPGTGEEKLFF.

CDR3: CSVEVAGGGYGYTF. CDR3 DNA: TGCAGCGTTGAAGTGGCAGGGGGCGGCTATGGCTACACCTTC. The gene calls are TRBV29-1 and TRBJ1-2; 8 bases are shared with TRBD1. The CDR3 length is 14 residues. The germline V gene has CDR1 SQVTM and CDR2 ANQGSEA. V lost 1 base, J lost 4 bases, and 5 bases stayed unmatched.

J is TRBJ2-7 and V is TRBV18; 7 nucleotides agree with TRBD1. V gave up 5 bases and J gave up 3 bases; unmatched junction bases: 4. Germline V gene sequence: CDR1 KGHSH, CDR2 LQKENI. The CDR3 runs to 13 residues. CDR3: CASSIGTDYEQYF. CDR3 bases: TGTGCCAGCTCAATTGGGACAGACTACGAGCAGTACTTC. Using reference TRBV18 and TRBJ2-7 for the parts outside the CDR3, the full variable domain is NAGVMQNPRHLVRRRGQEARLRCSPMKGHSHVYWYRQLPEEGLKFMVYLQKENIIDESGMPKERFSAEFPKEGPSILRIQQVVRGDSAAYFCASSIGTDYEQYFGPGTRLTVT.

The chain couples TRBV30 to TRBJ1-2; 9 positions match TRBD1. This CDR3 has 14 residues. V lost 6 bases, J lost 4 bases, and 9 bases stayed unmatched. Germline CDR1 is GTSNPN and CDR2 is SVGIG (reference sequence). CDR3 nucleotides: TGTGCCTGTTCCGGGACAGGGTCTATCTATGGCTACACCTTC. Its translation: CACSGTGSIYGYTF. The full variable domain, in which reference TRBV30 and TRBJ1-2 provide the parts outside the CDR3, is SQTIHQWPATLVQPVGSPLSLECTVEGTSNPNLYWYRQAAGRGLQLLFYSVGIGQISSEVPQNLSASRPQDRQFILSSKKLLLSDSGFYLCACSGTGSIYGYTFGSGTRLTVV.

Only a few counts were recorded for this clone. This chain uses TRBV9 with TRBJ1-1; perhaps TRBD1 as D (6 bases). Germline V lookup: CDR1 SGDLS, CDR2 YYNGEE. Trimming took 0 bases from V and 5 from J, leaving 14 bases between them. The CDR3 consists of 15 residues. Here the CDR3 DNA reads TGTGCCAGCAGCGTAGGGGGGCAGGGAAGGACTGAAGCTTTCTTT. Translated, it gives CASSVGGQGRTEAFF.

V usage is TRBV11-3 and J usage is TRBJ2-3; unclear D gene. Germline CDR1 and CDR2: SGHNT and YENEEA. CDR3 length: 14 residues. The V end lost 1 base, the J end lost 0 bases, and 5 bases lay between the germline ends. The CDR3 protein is CASSLGSSTDTQYF. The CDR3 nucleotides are TGTGCCAGCAGCTTAGGGAGCAGCACAGATACGCAGTATTTT.

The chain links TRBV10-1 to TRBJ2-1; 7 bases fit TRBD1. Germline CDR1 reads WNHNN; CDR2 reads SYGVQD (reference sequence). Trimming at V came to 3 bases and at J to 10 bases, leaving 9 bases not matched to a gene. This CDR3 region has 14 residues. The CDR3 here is CASSDGQDFTEQFF. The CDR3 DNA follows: TGCGCCAGCAGTGACGGACAGGACTTTACGGAGCAGTTCTTC.

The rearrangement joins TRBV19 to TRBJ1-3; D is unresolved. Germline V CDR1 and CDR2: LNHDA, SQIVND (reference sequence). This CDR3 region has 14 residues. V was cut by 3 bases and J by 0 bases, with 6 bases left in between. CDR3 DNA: TGTGCCAGTAGTATTAGCCTCTCTGGAAACACCATATATTTT. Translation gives CASSISLSGNTIYF.

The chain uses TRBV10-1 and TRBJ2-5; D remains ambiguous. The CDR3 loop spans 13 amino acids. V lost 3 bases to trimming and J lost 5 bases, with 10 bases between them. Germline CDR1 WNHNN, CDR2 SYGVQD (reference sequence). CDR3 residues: CASSEVVGETQYF. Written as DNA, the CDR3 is TGCGCCAGCAGTGAAGTGGTTGGCGAGACCCAGTACTTC.

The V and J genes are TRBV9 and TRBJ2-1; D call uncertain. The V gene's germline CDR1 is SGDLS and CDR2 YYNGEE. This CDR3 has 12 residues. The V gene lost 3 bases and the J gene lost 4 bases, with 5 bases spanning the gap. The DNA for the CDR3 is TGTGCCAGCAGCGACTTTTACAATGAGCAGTTCTTC. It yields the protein CASSDFYNEQFF. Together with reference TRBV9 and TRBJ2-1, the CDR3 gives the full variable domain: DSGVTQTPKHLITATGQRVTLRCSPRSGDLSVYWYQQSLDQGLQFLIQYYNGEERAKGNILERFSAQQFPDLHSELNLSSLELGDSALYFCASSDFYNEQFFGPGTRLTVL.

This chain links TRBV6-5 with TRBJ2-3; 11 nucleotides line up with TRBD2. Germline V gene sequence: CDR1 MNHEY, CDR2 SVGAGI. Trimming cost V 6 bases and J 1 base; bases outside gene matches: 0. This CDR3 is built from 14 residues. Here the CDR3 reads CASRGLAGTDTQYF. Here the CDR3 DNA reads TGTGCCAGCAGGGGACTAGCGGGCACAGATACGCAGTATTTT.

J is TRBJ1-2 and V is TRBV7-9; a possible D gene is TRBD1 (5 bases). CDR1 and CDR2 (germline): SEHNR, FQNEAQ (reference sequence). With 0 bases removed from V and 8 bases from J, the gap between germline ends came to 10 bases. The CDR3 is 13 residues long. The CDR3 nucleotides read TGTGCCAGCAGCTTAGCCTGGGGGGACGGCTACACCTTC. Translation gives CASSLAWGDGYTF.

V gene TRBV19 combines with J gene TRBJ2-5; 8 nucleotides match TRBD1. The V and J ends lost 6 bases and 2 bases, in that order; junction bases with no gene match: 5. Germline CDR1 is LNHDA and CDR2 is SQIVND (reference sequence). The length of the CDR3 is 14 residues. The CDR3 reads CASSDRGGQETQYF. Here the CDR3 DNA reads TGTGCCAGTAGCGACAGGGGAGGTCAAGAGACCCAGTACTTC.

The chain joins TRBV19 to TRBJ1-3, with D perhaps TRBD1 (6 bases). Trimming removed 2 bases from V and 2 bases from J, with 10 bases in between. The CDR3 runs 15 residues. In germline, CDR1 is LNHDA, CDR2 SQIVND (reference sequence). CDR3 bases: TGTGCCAGTAGTATAAACAGGGCTACTGGAAACACCATATATTTT. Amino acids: CASSINRATGNTIYF.

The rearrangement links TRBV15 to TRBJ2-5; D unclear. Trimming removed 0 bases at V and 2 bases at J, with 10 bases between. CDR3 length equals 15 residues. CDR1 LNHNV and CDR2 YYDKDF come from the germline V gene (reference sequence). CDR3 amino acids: CATSRDTAIQETQYF. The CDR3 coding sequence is TGTGCCACCAGCAGAGACACCGCGATACAAGAGACCCAGTACTTC.

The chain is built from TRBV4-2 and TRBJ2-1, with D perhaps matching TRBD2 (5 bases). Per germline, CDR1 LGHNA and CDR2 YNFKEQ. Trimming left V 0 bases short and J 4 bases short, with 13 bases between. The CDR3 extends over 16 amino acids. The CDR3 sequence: CASSQEHASQYNEQFF. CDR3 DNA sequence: TGTGCCAGCAGCCAAGAACATGCTAGCCAATACAATGAGCAGTTCTTC.

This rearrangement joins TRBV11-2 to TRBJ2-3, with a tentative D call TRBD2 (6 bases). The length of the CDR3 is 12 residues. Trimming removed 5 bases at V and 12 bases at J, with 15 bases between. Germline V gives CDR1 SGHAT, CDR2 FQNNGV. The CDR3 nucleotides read TGTGCCAGCAGCCGTGTACGGGGGTCTCAGTATTTT. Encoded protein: CASSRVRGSQYF.

Written as DNA, the CDR3 is TGCGCCAGCACCTTCCACCGGCCAGGGGAAACCTACGAGCAGTACTTC. It is translated as CASTFHRPGETYEQYF. The chain carries TRBV5-1 and TRBJ2-7; D possibly corresponds to TRBD1 (6 bases). CDR3 size: 16 residues. CDR1 and CDR2 (germline): SGHRS, YFSETQ. V lost 6 bases and J lost 2, with 21 bases in between.